This T cell receptor (beta chain) was obtained from a study of blood T cell repertoires in COVID-19. For the study at large: From the United States, Italy and Spain came samples of acute and convalescent COVID-19.

TCRdb's table, derived via immunoSEQ multiplex PCR, lists solely in-frame clones and lacks some. The sample includes about 300,000 clones, about 90% of them seen just once. CDR1 and CDR2 from the germline V gene are SGHDN and FVKESK. V shed 4 bases, J shed 0 bases, and the junction held 5 bases outside the gene matches. The CDR3 loop spans 15 amino acids. The rearrangement joins TRBV14 to TRBJ1-1; TRBD1 aligns across 7 bases. The specimen sequenced was peripheral blood. The TCR sequence derives from a woman between 45 and 65 years old with COVID-19, enrolled during active disease. The CDR3 protein is CASSLLDRMNTEAFF. CDR3 nucleotide sequence: TGTGCCAGCAGCCTTTTGGACAGGATGAACACTGAAGCTTTCTTT. Combining the CDR3 with reference TRBV14 and TRBJ1-1 gives the whole variable domain EAGVTQFPSHSVIEKGQTVTLRCDPISGHDNLYWYRRVMGKEIKFLLHFVKESKQDESGMPNNRFLAERTGGTYSTLKVQPAELEDSGVYFCASSLLDRMNTEAFFGQGTRLTVV.